The sequence of this TCR beta chain was determined in a study of CD8 T cells in ankylosing spondylitis. In TCRdb, the 5' RACE reads were re-called with MiXCR into one record per CDR3 protein. Among around 75,000 distinct CDR3 sequences listed, approximately 5% were seen once. This clonotype came up many times. There are 15 residues in the CDR3. V lost 5 bases and J lost 4; bases outside the gene matches: 6. Sequencing was performed on blood, either unsorted or a sorted T cell fraction (not recorded which). This TCR derives from a male donor with ankylosing spondylitis or in good health (not recorded which). The chain has TRBV12-3 or TRBV12-4 and TRBJ1-5; 9 nucleotides agree with TRBD1. CDR3 region: CASSQGQGQNQPQHF. CDR3 coding DNA: TGTGCCAGCAGTCAGGGACAGGGACAAAATCAGCCCCAGCATTTT.